One sample yielded the 21 T cell receptor beta chains listed below, sequenced in a study of regulatory T cells in long-lasting Graves disease. Time point denoted: newly diagnosed GD, antithyroid drugs for less than 3 months. PBMC-derived RNA was used for the TCR library. Through Arm-PCR of CDR3 regions and iRepertoire HTBI primers, TCR beta libraries were built. One entry per CDR3 protein, called by TCRdb with MiXCR from the multiplex PCR reads. The top ten clones hold 20% to 25% of a sample with 420,000 or so distinct CDR3 sequences, about a sixth of them seen once. The data also belong to a second study, concerning T cells in Graves' hyperthyroidism and ophthalmopathy.

The sample in question was peripheral blood mononuclear cells (PBMCs), obtained at new diagnosis, from a patient treated with antithyroid drugs. Every receptor here comes from a woman aged 18-29 years with Graves disease.

The rearrangement joins TRBV6-2 or TRBV6-3 to TRBJ2-3; no clear D gene. Trimming pared 3 bases from V and 2 bases from J, leaving 12 bases between. Germline values: CDR1 MNHEY, CDR2 SVGEGT. This CDR3 has 15 residues. The CDR3 sequence: CASSYRFGATDTQYF. The CDR3 nucleotides are TGTGCCAGCAGTTATCGCTTCGGCGCCACAGATACGCAGTATTTT.

Note on this clonotype: Just one base apart from a much larger clone, this may be a read error. The gene calls are TRBV18 and TRBJ2-1, with D unresolved. The CDR3 is 15 amino acids. Germline values: CDR1 KGHSH, CDR2 LQKENI. CDR3 DNA: TGTGCCATCTCACCCGGGTCCTCTCAATACAATGAGCAGTTCTTC. This sequence encodes CAISPGSSQYNEQFF.

This clonotype occurred a few times. This chain links TRBV3-1 with TRBJ2-1; D assignment may be TRBD1 or TRBD2 (5 bases each). The CDR3 runs 16 residues. Germline-derived CDR1 and CDR2 are LGHDT and YNNKEL (reference sequence). V lost 4 bases and J lost 0, with 13 bases in between. The CDR3 is CASSRLWDRSYNEQFF. The DNA for the CDR3 is TGTGCCAGCAGCCGGTTATGGGACCGCTCCTACAATGAGCAGTTCTTC.

The chain carries TRBV18 and TRBJ2-7; D gene ambiguous. V dropped 5 bases and J dropped 0 bases, with 11 bases sitting between them. Germline CDR1 is KGHSH and CDR2 is LQKENI. The CDR3 extends over 14 amino acids. For the CDR3, the DNA is TGTGCCAGCTCAGGGGTCGACGGCTCCTACGAGCAGTACTTC. It is translated as CASSGVDGSYEQYF.

At least ten counts were recorded for this clonotype. V usage is TRBV6-5 and J usage is TRBJ2-7; TRBD2 agrees at 10 bases. Per germline, CDR1 MNHEY and CDR2 SVGAGI. V lost 2 bases, J lost 1 base, and 5 bases stayed unmatched. The CDR3 has 16 residues. In nucleotides, the CDR3 is TGTGCCAGCAGTTACACGGCTAGCGGGAGTTCCTACGAGCAGTACTTC. Translated, it gives CASSYTASGSSYEQYF.

In this sample, this clonotype turned up many times. The chain combines TRBV20-1 with TRBJ2-3; 10 bases fit TRBD2. Germline V gene data show CDR1 as DFQATT and CDR2 as SNEGSKA (reference sequence). This CDR3 spans 15 amino acids. J lost 5 bases, V lost 2 bases, and 7 bases had no gene match. DNA for the CDR3: TGCAGTGCTAGACAAGCGGGAGGGCCGGGAGATACGCAGTATTTT. This codes for CSARQAGGPGDTQYF.

V gene TRBV6-5 combines with J gene TRBJ1-2; D possibly corresponds to TRBD1 (5 bases). This CDR3 region has 15 residues. Trimming removed 4 bases from V and 1 base from J, with 13 bases in between. Germline V gene data show CDR1 as MNHEY and CDR2 as SVGAGI. As DNA, the CDR3 is TGTGCCAGCAGTTCGGTGACAGACGGTAACTATGGCTACACCTTC. This translates into CASSSVTDGNYGYTF.

This clonotype was seen only a few times. The chain recombines TRBV3-1 with TRBJ1-2, with TRBD1 as a possible D gene (6 bases). Germline loops: CDR1 LGHDT, CDR2 YNNKEL (reference sequence). With 3 bases removed from V and 7 bases from J, the gap between germline ends came to 9 bases. This CDR3 spans 12 amino acids. CDR3 nucleotide sequence: TGTGCCAGCAGCCAGGGGGCCTCTGGCTACACCTTC. Its translation: CASSQGASGYTF.

As regards this clonotype: It differs at one base from a far larger clone, so likely a read error. The chain combines TRBV6-9 with TRBJ2-2; D perhaps matches TRBD2 (6 bases). The CDR3 covers 13 residues. Germline V CDR1 and CDR2: MNHGY, SVAAGI. The CDR3 reads CASSYGGTGGLFF. CDR3 bases: TGTGCCAGCAGTTACGGTGGGACCGGGGGGCTGTTTTTT.

This chain joins TRBV28 and TRBJ2-1; TRBD2 might be the D (7 bases). Germline CDR1 is MDHEN and CDR2 is SYDVKM. V was pared by 6 bases and J by 7 bases, with 25 bases between. The CDR3 has 17 residues. The CDR3 here is CASRAPWGGLLQNEQFF. The CDR3 nucleotides are TGTGCCAGCAGAGCCCCGTGGGGGGGGCTGCTACAAAATGAGCAGTTCTTC.

This clonotype was observed a few times. The chain joins TRBV9 to TRBJ1-2; 8 bases are a match to TRBD1. The germline V gene has CDR1 SGDLS and CDR2 YYNGEE. The CDR3 is 14 amino acids. Trimming took 5 bases from V and 2 from J; bases not matched to a gene: 5. CDR3 loop: CASSDTGGNYGYTF. Here the CDR3 DNA reads TGTGCCAGCAGTGACACAGGGGGGAACTATGGCTACACCTTC.

There are many counts of this clonotype. This chain joins TRBV6-5 and TRBJ2-7; 7 nucleotides agree with TRBD1. From germline, CDR1 is MNHEY and CDR2 SVGAGI. V was pared by 2 bases and J by 3 bases, with 7 bases of the junction left unmatched. The CDR3 length is 15 residues. CDR3 bases: TGTGCCAGCAGTTACGGGACAGAGGGCAGCTACGAGCAGTACTTC. As protein: CASSYGTEGSYEQYF.

Worth noting for this clonotype: The junction departs from germline at one end; a sequencing error may be responsible. V is TRBV6-1 and J is TRBJ1-2, with TRBD1 as a possible D gene (5 bases). The germline V gene has CDR1 MNHNS and CDR2 SASEGT. The CDR3 is made up of 14 amino acids. The CDR3 reads CASSVGQPKYGYTF. The CDR3 DNA reads as TGTGCCAGCAGTGTTGGACAACCTAAGTATGGCTACACCTTC.

This clonotype came up a few times. This chain uses TRBV5-1 with TRBJ2-4; possibly TRBD1 for D (6 bases). This CDR3 region has 16 residues. The germline CDR1 and CDR2 sequences are SGHRS and YFSETQ. V was cut by 4 bases and J by 3 bases, with 17 bases left in between. The CDR3 here is CASSLPRTANKNIQYF. The CDR3, as DNA: TGCGCCAGCAGCCTACCCCGGACAGCAAACAAAAACATTCAGTACTTC.

This clonotype has ten or more counts. The chain is built from TRBV28 and TRBJ1-3; 9 nucleotides align to TRBD1. Germline CDR1 is MDHEN and CDR2 is SYDVKM. CDR3 length: 16 residues. Trimming at V came to 6 bases and at J to 0 bases, leaving 6 bases not matched to a gene. The CDR3 is CASSPRDRASGNTIYF. CDR3 DNA: TGTGCCAGCAGCCCCCGGGACAGGGCCTCTGGAAACACCATATATTTT. Full variable domain (missing parts from reference TRBV28 and TRBJ1-3): DVKVTQSSRYLVKRTGEKVFLECVQDMDHENMFWYRQDPGLGLRLIYFSYDVKMKEKGDIPEGYSVSREKKERFSLILESASTNQTSMYLCASSPRDRASGNTIYFGEGSWLTVV.

This clonotype was observed many times. The chain has TRBV20-1 and TRBJ2-7; TRBD1 agrees at 10 bases. Germline CDR1 DFQATT, CDR2 SNEGSKA (reference sequence). Trimming cost V 6 bases and J 3 bases; bases outside gene matches: 14. This CDR3 is built from 16 residues. CDR3 in DNA: TGCAGTGCAAATCGTCCGGGACAGGGGCTCTTCTACGAGCAGTACTTC. Translation: CSANRPGQGLFYEQYF.

There are a few counts of this clonotype. A much larger clone is a single base away; this may be a read error. The V gene is TRBV27, the J gene TRBJ2-7, with 7 bases lining up with TRBD1. The length of the CDR3 is 15 residues. Trimming cost V 5 bases and J 1 base; bases outside gene matches: 8. Germline CDR1 reads MNHEY; CDR2 reads SMNVEV (reference sequence). CDR3 region: CASSPQSGQSYEQYF. The CDR3 nucleotides read TGTGCCAGCAGTCCCCAATCGGGACAGTCCTACGAGCAGTACTTC.

This chain connects TRBV9 to TRBJ2-1; D gene unclear. The V end lost 2 bases, the J end lost 9 bases, and 21 bases lay between the germline ends. The V gene's germline CDR1 is SGDLS and CDR2 YYNGEE. There are 16 residues in the CDR3. CDR3 sequence: CASSVVQFIYIGEQFF. CDR3 nucleotide sequence: TGTGCCAGCAGCGTGGTACAGTTCATCTATATCGGTGAGCAGTTCTTC.

This clonotype was counted a few times. The V and J genes are TRBV5-1 and TRBJ2-1, with 16 bases that match TRBD2. The V gene end was trimmed by 4 bases and the J gene end by 6 bases; junction bases not matched to a gene: 10. Germline CDR1 reads SGHRS; CDR2 reads YFSETQ. The CDR3 loop spans 18 amino acids. The CDR3 DNA is TGCGCCAGCAGCACGGGACTAGCGGGAGGGCCGGCAGGCAATGAGCAGTTCTTC. As protein: CASSTGLAGGPAGNEQFF.

The V gene is TRBV12-3 or TRBV12-4, the J gene TRBJ2-2, with 8 bases that match TRBD1. The CDR3 totals 16 residues. Germline trimming cut 3 bases from V and 7 bases from J; bases unmatched to any gene: 10. The CDR3 loop reads CASSFIGQGAGGELFF. The CDR3 coding sequence is TGTGCCAGCAGTTTCATAGGGCAGGGGGCGGGCGGGGAGCTGTTTTTT.

Concerning this clonotype itself: At one end the junction does not follow the germline gene, possibly because of a read error. V and J are TRBV19 and TRBJ2-1, with unresolved D. The CDR3 runs 15 residues. The germline gives CDR1 LNHDA, CDR2 SQIVND (reference sequence). CDR3 nucleotides: TGTGCCAGTAGTATCTATAGGGATTCCTACAATGAGCAGTCCTTC. Its translation is CASSIYRDSYNEQSF.